Below, one T cell receptor (beta chain) is given with its context. Antigen: not known. The CDR3 runs to 15 residues. Germline V gene data show CDR1 as SNHLY and CDR2 as FYNNEI. Deletions cut 1 base from V and 3 bases from J, with 10 bases between. Profiled with immunoSEQ multiplex PCR; TCRdb holds only in-frame clones, not every one. This sample has tens of thousands of clones, with 75% to 90% found just once. These data originate in a study of identifying expanded T cells in peripheral blood. Whole-study findings and limits: Technical replicates showed roughly 1.2 changed clones; two weeks roughly 16; four weeks 19.

This receptor was identified in a person between 18 and 75 years old in good health. The rearrangement links TRBV2 to TRBJ2-1; possible D gene TRBD1, 5 bases. Sequencing input: blood. CDR3 nucleotides: TGTGCCAGCAGTGAAGGGACACTTTACTACAATGAGCAGTTCTTC. Its translation: CASSEGTLYYNEQFF.